This T cell receptor (beta chain) is from a study of T cells in Graves' hyperthyroidism and ophthalmopathy. The CDR3 sequence is 16 residues long. Germline loops: CDR1 SGHAT, CDR2 FQDESV (reference sequence). V was shortened by 4 bases and J by 4 bases, with 19 bases between the two germline ends. This clonotype has a count of ten or more. Ophthalmopathy patients all had a Clinical Activity Score of at least 3, a NOSPECS grade of at least 4 and disease under 3 months old. Uncontrolled infection, other autoimmune disease, pregnancy or lactation disqualified patients from enrolment. Authors of the study amplified TCR beta CDR3 regions from RNA transcripts. HTBI primers were employed in a first-round RT-PCR of the TCR CDR3. MiXCR was run by TCRdb on the multiplex PCR reads, yielding one entry per CDR3 protein. The data hold some 360,000 distinct CDR3 sequences, with 15% to 20% observed a single time.

Sequencing was done on a sample of blood. This receptor was obtained from a woman aged 40 to 50 with Graves' ophthalmopathy. The V gene is TRBV11-1, the J gene TRBJ1-2; D may be TRBD1 (5 bases). The CDR3 sequence is CASSWGEGRRGYGYTF. For the CDR3, the DNA is TGTGCCAGCAGCTGGGGAGAGGGACGTCGAGGCTATGGCTACACCTTC.